The clone carrying this T cell receptor beta chain was seen repeatedly, ten times or more. Unique molecular identifiers tagged the TCRbeta library. Via MiXCR, TCRdb re-called the PCR reads, giving one row per CDR3 protein. The sample has approximately 240,000 distinct CDR3 sequences; about 8.8% are singletons. The sample originates from a study of T-cell reconstitution after alpha-beta-depleted transplantation in children. Germline lookup yields CDR1 SGDLS and CDR2 YYNGEE. Trimming pared 4 bases from V and 2 bases from J, leaving 15 bases between. There are 15 residues in the CDR3. The sequence derives from a human donor who donated a stem cell graft to a child with SCID. The chain couples TRBV9 to TRBJ1-2; D may be TRBD1 (5 bases). Material: PBMCs from the stem cell graft donor, obtained from the stem cell graft. CDR3 amino acids: CASSHRPGRNYGYTF. The CDR3 nucleotides are TGTGCCAGCAGCCACAGACCGGGACGGAACTATGGCTACACCTTC.